This T cell receptor delta chain was captured by sequencing in a study of γδ T cells in repeated Plasmodium falciparum infection. Bulk repertoires came from Vgamma9/Vdelta2+ or Vdelta2-negative gammadelta T cells flow-sorted from PBMC. This clone was counted a few times. This likely reflects a read error, since a far larger clone is one base away. This sample also contains other DNA sequences that code for the same CDR3. Looked up from germline, CDR1 is TSWWSYY and CDR2 is QGS. The CDR3 contains 15 residues. With CATT, TCRdb re-called clones from the multiplex PCR reads. The data hold 75,000 to 100,000 delta-chain clones, with over 1.1% observed a single time.

The gene calls are TRDV1 and TRDJ1; TRDD3 matches 10 bases. The J gene is not listed in TCRdb, so it was assigned here from a DNA match to germline. Input material: gamma-delta T cells from blood. The source is a pool of human donors (malaria-infected and uninfected, not separated). CDR3 sequence reads: CALGHSTGGSDKLIF. The CDR3 DNA follows: TGCGCTCTTGGCCACAGTACTGGGGGATCCGATAAACTCATCTTT.